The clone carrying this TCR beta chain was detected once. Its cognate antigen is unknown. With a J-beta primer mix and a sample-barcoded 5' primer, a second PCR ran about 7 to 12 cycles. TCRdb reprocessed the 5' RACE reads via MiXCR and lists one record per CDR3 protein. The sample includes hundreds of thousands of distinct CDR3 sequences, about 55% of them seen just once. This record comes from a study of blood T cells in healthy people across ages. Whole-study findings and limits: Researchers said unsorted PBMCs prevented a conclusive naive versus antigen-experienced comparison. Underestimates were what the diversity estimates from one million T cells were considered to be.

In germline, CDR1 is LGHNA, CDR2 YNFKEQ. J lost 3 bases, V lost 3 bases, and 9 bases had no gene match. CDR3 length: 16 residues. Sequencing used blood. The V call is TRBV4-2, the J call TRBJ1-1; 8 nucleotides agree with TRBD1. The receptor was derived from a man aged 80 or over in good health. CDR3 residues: CASSHRQGHGDTEAFF. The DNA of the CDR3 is TGTGCCAGCAGCCATAGACAGGGGCATGGCGACACTGAAGCTTTCTTT.